Described below is a single T cell receptor beta chain sequence and its context. The clone's antigen remains unknown. Qualities for individual bases were not recorded, and no much larger clone is one base off. CDR1 is given as LNHNV and CDR2 as YYDKDF, both from the germline V gene (reference sequence). From V the trimming removes 3 bases and from J it removes 4 bases, while the gene matches leave 5 bases of the junction unaccounted for. Including cysteine and phenylalanine, the CDR3 has 15 amino acids. The entry retains the CDR3 DNA only, 45 bases that are in frame from base 1. The entry originates in a study of cytomegalovirus exposure and HLA in healthy donors (dated by TCRdb to about 2017). Turning to the overall study: In an earlier analysis of roughly 590 of the donors, less than 350 Gb of sequence data and roughly 100 million unique TCR beta sequences from 180 million or so T cells were reported. About 300 gigabases of sequencing data and 78 million or so unique TCR sequences were included in an early release covering 500 to 750 HLA-typed donors. The genetic ancestry cluster associated with self-reported Caucasian donors included approximately 85% of the roughly 400 genotyped donors. The study was designed to test whether signatures of past pathogen exposure could be identified by cataloging public T cell receptors. The study used immunosequencing to profile the T cell repertoires of under 700 subjects and linked those repertoires to cytomegalovirus serostatus. A separate validation cohort of about 110 different subjects was used in addition to the 666-subject first cohort. To predict cytomegalovirus infection status, the study brought together high-throughput TCR immunosequencing, statistical association of individual TCRs with disease status, and machine learning. A later analysis re-examined previously published TCR beta repertoires from about 670 donors and added high-resolution HLA genotyping to investigate patterns of TCR occurrence. The later analysis used no new phenotypic data to find candidate immune exposures, relying instead on TCR beta sequences and their occurrence across donors. In an earlier analysis of over 550 of the donors, high-throughput TCR beta sequencing was used to judge whether each TCR beta V gene segment behaved as functional or pseudogenic. Alongside the repertoire data, information on donor age, sex, ethnicity and CMV serostatus was compiled. In a later genetic analysis, genome-wide SNP genotypes for about three fifths of the 666 donors were used, and that subset was treated as a discovery cohort. All discovery cohort repertoires had been generated on a single sequencing platform. Class I and class II HLA loci were covered by the typing at four-digit resolution. The number of typed donors differed by locus: about 620-630 for A, B, C, DRB1 and DQB1; 500 to 550 for DQA1; 606 for DPA1; and some 430 for DPB1. A few DR-DQ haplotypes were treated as single units for association and clustering because of strong linkage in the cohort. On average, roughly 200,000 unique TCR beta nucleotide sequences were sequenced per donor among more than 350 genotyped donors of the cohort, with 15% to 20% of those sequences being non-productive.

Library generation was performed with the immunoSEQ multiplex PCR assay. A mixture of 60 forward primers for TCR Vbeta segments and 13 reverse primers for TCR Jbeta segments was used in the multiplex PCR. The CDR3 region of rearranged TCR beta genes was amplified from genomic DNA by a multiplex PCR assay. Amplified TCR beta libraries were sequenced as 87-base-pair reads on the Illumina HiSeq System. Under the source paper's analysis protocol: In a later analysis, about 80 million unique TCR beta chains were counted across the roughly 610 repertoires, and around 11 million of these chains were shared by at least two donors. A nearest-neighbor algorithm error-corrected the raw reads and collapsed the reads into unique sequences, merging closely related sequences to remove PCR and sequencing errors. Alignment of CDR3 sequences to IMGT reference sequences was used to assign V, D and J gene segments. For a sequence to be retained, a match of at least six nucleotides was required to both a V gene segment and a J gene segment. Rearrangements were called productive when the CDR3 lacked stop codons and stayed in frame with V and J; all others were non-productive. Following IMGT convention, CDR3 was defined as the stretch from the second conserved V-encoded cysteine to the conserved J-encoded phenylalanine. In an earlier analysis of around 600 of the donors, sequences lacking an unambiguous match to a single V gene segment were excluded. In an earlier analysis of approximately 550 of the donors, V segments were called functional above 56.7% productive rearrangements and were called segregating when the between-donor standard deviation exceeded 5%. A statistical classification framework was developed to diagnose cytomegalovirus status using the catalog of TCR beta chain sequences. In a later analysis, V and J genes were assigned by comparing TCR nucleotide sequences against IMGT/GENE-DB human TR gene sequences. Using the TCRdist pipeline, a later analysis assigned CDR3 sequences along with most-parsimonious VDJ recombination scenarios. In a later analysis, every TCR beta chain was defined by the combination of its CDR3 amino acid sequence and its V-gene family, and reads without a unique V-gene family were dropped. In a later analysis, fewer than 600 highly shared, low-generation-probability nucleotide sequences were removed to address suspected cross-contamination and a sequencing artifact. In a later analysis, a clonal expansion index was calculated for each public chain from normalized within-repertoire ranks of inferred template counts. In a later analysis, generation probabilities were computed with a VDJ recombination model fitted to out-of-frame rearrangements, and the resulting probabilities were checked against IGoR. A later analysis scored TCR-TCR, TCR-HLA and TCR-CMV co-occurrence with hypergeometric tests, applying a repertoire-size bias correction to TCR pairs. In a later analysis, false discovery rates were estimated by permuting HLA or CMV assignments 20 times. In a later analysis, co-occurring TCRs were grouped using DBSCAN, with TCRdist sequence similarity added in when clustering inside HLA-allele-positive subsets. Repertoires with fewer than 30,000 or more than 120,000 public chains, plus five repertoires with anomalous nucleotide sharing, were excluded from co-occurrence clustering. As stored in TCRdb, this immuneACCESS dataset retains in-frame rearrangements with V and J assigned. A fraction of the clones does not appear; measured against another copy, unresolved V genes explain less than half of the discrepancy, and the remainder lacks a known reason. The V and J calls and the clone size are those of that table, but D and trimming were determined from the DNA. This sample is represented by about 190,000 clones; around three quarters of them were singletons. Jointly, the top ten make up 1.5% to 2% of the sample.

The cohort consisted of some 730 healthy bone marrow donors. At the time of sampling, all cohort members were nominally healthy, though unrecorded immune exposures were likely present. The donor tested CMV seronegative and was one of the 352 seronegative cohort members. A peripheral blood sample was collected from each donor, and TCR beta sequencing was performed on peripheral blood mononuclear cells. The Qiagen DNeasy Blood Extraction Kit was used to extract genomic DNA from the blood cell samples. Overall study results and their limits: Three of the identified cytomegalovirus-associated TCR beta chains were confirmed in vitro to be specific for cytomegalovirus antigens. Assigning TCR associations to individual alleles was difficult when HLA alleles, especially DR and DQ, strongly co-occurred. In the study, approximately 160 TCR beta chains were listed as associated with cytomegalovirus. Some IMGT-functional V segments, including TRBV6-2 and TRBV6-3, could not be told apart with the 87-base-pair reads, so those segments were excluded. In a later analysis, TCR association rates were found to vary across HLA loci, with the most associated TCRs seen for DRB1 alleles and the fewest for HLA-C alleles. A later analysis found that most CMV-associated TCR beta chains appeared HLA-restricted, with HLA associations seemingly driven largely by CMV exposure. Because HLA typing was missing for some donors at each locus, association tests included only the typed subset. Linkage disequilibrium might explain the correlated functional status among segregating V segments, but an unknown experimental factor could not be excluded. A later genetic analysis reported fewer N-insertions in productive TCRs among donors in an Asian-associated ancestry cluster than the roughly 700-donor mean. According to the authors, the approach could potentially be generalized to other disease states and immunological phenotypes. A group of highly shared sequence variants was considered likely to be a technical artifact of the sequencing pipeline. Only TCR beta chains were sequenced in this cohort, and the absence of alpha or paired-chain data limited detectable features. In a later analysis, HLA-associated TCR beta chains showed more clonal expansion and lower generation probabilities than non-associated chains that were equally common. Broadly in line with IMGT annotations, most TCR beta V segments showed up in productive rearrangements about 90% or about 30% of the time in an earlier analysis of several hundred of the donors. In a later genetic analysis, a missense DCLRE1C variant was associated with V-gene and J-gene trimming of TCR beta chains, and the association was replicated in an independent cohort. The classifier was reported to diagnose cytomegalovirus status with high specificity and sensitivity in both the original and validation cohorts. Presence/absence analyses assumed roughly uniform sequencing depth across donors, an assumption that may not hold. A further reported finding was that TCR beta sequences accurately predicted the HLA-A and HLA-B alleles for most subjects in the first cohort. CMV serostatus was the only immune exposure information available for the cohort. A later analysis reported that several top co-occurrence clusters appeared linked to parvovirus B19, influenza, CMV and Epstein-Barr virus. Most TCR sequences were observed very rarely across donors, whereas some public TCRs were present in many individuals. The earlier analysis of fewer than 750 of the donors excluded 15 to 20 rarely observed V segments, including chromosome 9 orphons, because counts were too low. At a false discovery rate of 0.05, a later analysis linked 15,000 to 20,000 TCR beta sequences to specific HLA alleles.

The rearranged segments are TRBV15 and TRBJ2-7; TRBD1 agrees with 11 junctional bases. The clonotype originates from a woman between 18 and 29 years old in good health and CMV-seronegative. Sequenced material: PBMCs. The CDR3 region has the sequence CATSSGQGAWYEQYF. The DNA sequence follows: TGTGCCACCAGCAGCGGACAGGGGGCTTGGTACGAGCAGTACTTC.